This section outlines one T cell receptor (beta chain) sequence together with its context. This sample was taken from a study of blood T cells in healthy people across ages. Then a second PCR, running roughly 7 to 12 cycles, was carried out with a sample-barcoded 5' primer and a J-beta primer mix. A single record per CDR3 protein comes from TCRdb applying MiXCR to the 5' RACE reads. The sample lists under 1,100,000 distinct CDR3 sequences; approximately 25% were seen once. The CDR3 runs to 15 residues. The germline CDR1 and CDR2 sequences are MDHEN and SYDVKM. These data also formed part of another study, on T cells of mothers and their children.

This chain links TRBV28 with TRBJ2-5; 7 positions agree with TRBD1. The end of the DNA fits TRBJ2-7 better, so the J call may be wrong. The clonotype originates from a girl aged 2 to 9 in good health. The specimen sequenced was blood. The CDR3 reads CASSPNARGNYEQYF. In DNA, the CDR3 is TGTGCCAGCAGTCCAAACGCCAGGGGGAACTACGAGCAGTACTTC.